This T cell receptor beta chain was captured by sequencing in a study of blood T cells in healthy people across ages. Note on this clonotype: Antigen unknown.

The trim removed 7 bases at V and 2 bases at J, leaving 8 bases unmatched. The CDR3 has 16 amino acids. Broader study findings: There was a strong correlation between TCR beta diversity and naive T cell percentage. Compared with aged donors, long-lived donors showed fewer expanded clones, suggesting selection.

A second 7 to 11 cycle PCR used barcoded and J-beta primers. All samples yielded 2.5 million or more CDR3-containing paired-end reads. TCRdb re-analysed the 5' RACE reads in MiXCR, keeping a single row per CDR3 protein. The table has about 570,000 distinct CDR3 sequences, about 26% seen once. The sample taken for sequencing was blood. This TCR derives from a woman between 65 and 79 years old in good health. V usage is TRBV12-3 or TRBV12-4 and J usage is TRBJ2-2; 9 nucleotides align to TRBD2. The CDR3 here is CASTRSGGLNTGELFF. The DNA for the CDR3 is TGTGCCAGCACCCGAAGCGGGGGGCTCAACACCGGGGAGCTGTTTTTT.